A single sample is the source of the 20 T cell receptor beta chains below, sequenced in a study of shared clonotypes between healthy human individuals (dated by TCRdb to 2020 to 2021). Library preparation was by the immunoSEQ multiplex PCR assay. Entries here come from immuneACCESS through TCRdb and include only in-frame sequences with V and J called. Some clones fail to appear in such tables; in the studies checked, an unresolved V gene covers under half of the shortfall, and the cause of the remainder is unknown. The sample table lists some 980,000 clones, over 75% of them with a count of one. The ten largest clones capture around 1.5% of the sample. Sequencing was carried out using memory CD4+ T cells sorted from blood. Explained via the paper, the cell subset or site label denotes: CD45RA-negative fraction. Every receptor here comes from a man younger than 35 in good health.

The rearrangement joins TRBV4-2 to TRBJ2-7; D call uncertain. V gave up 3 bases and J gave up 7 bases, with 22 bases separating them. Germline V CDR1 and CDR2: LGHNA, YNFKEQ. The CDR3 totals 16 residues. The CDR3 loop is CASSQGNTYFGEEQYF. In DNA form, the CDR3 reads TGTGCCAGCAGCCAGGGTAACACCTATTTTGGCGAGGAGCAGTACTTC.

For the CDR3, the DNA is TGTGCCAGCAGCTTCCTTCGACCCTCCTACGAGCAGTACTTC. Its protein product is CASSFLRPSYEQYF. The chain uses TRBV7-2 and TRBJ2-7; no clear D. The CDR3 consists of 14 residues. V was shortened by 3 bases and J by 0 bases, with 9 bases between the two germline ends. In germline, CDR1 is SGHTA, CDR2 FQGNSA.

To note about this clone: This may be a read error: a much more frequent sequence differs by one nucleotide. The chain links TRBV7-2 to TRBJ1-1, with D hard to call. Germline V lookup: CDR1 SGHTA, CDR2 FQGNSA. V lost 2 bases to trimming and J lost 3 bases, with 4 bases between them. The CDR3 consists of 12 residues. The CDR3 DNA sequence: TGTGCCAGCAGCTTAATGTACACTGAAGCTTTCTTT. Translation gives CASSLMYTEAFF.

This clone appeared once. The chain is built from TRBV14 and TRBJ1-6, with D hard to call. Trimming cost V 0 bases and J 5 bases, with 2 bases left between them. The CDR3 loop spans 13 amino acids. Germline V gives CDR1 SGHDN, CDR2 FVKESK. CDR3 residues: CASSQDHNSPLHF. CDR3 in DNA: TGTGCCAGCAGCCAAGATCATAATTCACCCCTCCACTTT.

This sequence joins TRBV28 and TRBJ2-7, with 7 nucleotides matching TRBD1. Trimming took 4 bases from V and 4 from J; bases not matched to a gene: 7. The CDR3 consists of 14 residues. CDR1 MDHEN and CDR2 SYDVKM come from the germline V gene. CDR3 residues: CASSYRQGPYEQYF. The DNA of the CDR3 is TGTGCCAGCAGTTATCGACAGGGCCCTTACGAGCAGTACTTC. Full variable domain (remainder filled in from reference TRBV28 and TRBJ2-7): DVKVTQSSRYLVKRTGEKVFLECVQDMDHENMFWYRQDPGLGLRLIYFSYDVKMKEKGDIPEGYSVSREKKERFSLILESASTNQTSMYLCASSYRQGPYEQYFGPGTRLTVT.

The chain uses TRBV29-1 and TRBJ1-1; 9 bases match TRBD1. Losses at the gene ends were 7 bases for V and 5 bases for J; bases not matched to a gene: 8. CDR1 is SQVTM, CDR2 ANQGSEA, per germline. This CDR3 has 13 residues. The CDR3 here is CSARQGEGTEAFF. As DNA, the CDR3 is TGCAGCGCTAGACAGGGGGAGGGAACTGAAGCTTTCTTT.

The chain couples TRBV5-1 to TRBJ2-3, with D maybe TRBD1 (6 bases). The V gene lost 4 bases and the J gene lost 2 bases, with 11 bases spanning the gap. Germline V gives CDR1 SGHRS, CDR2 YFSETQ. The CDR3 totals 14 residues. The CDR3, as DNA: TGCGCCAGCAGCACAGGGAGAGTCACAGATACGCAGTATTTT. Its protein product is CASSTGRVTDTQYF.

This chain uses TRBV9 with TRBJ2-2; D not certain. V was pared by 2 bases and J by 4 bases, with 15 bases between. Per the germline V gene, CDR1 is SGDLS and CDR2 is YYNGEE. CDR3 length equals 16 residues. The CDR3 loop reads CASSVLGNSATGELFF. The CDR3 DNA sequence: TGTGCCAGCAGCGTCCTGGGTAATTCGGCCACCGGGGAGCTGTTTTTT.

The chain recombines TRBV5-1 with TRBJ1-3; D is undetermined. The CDR3 runs 13 residues. Germline V gene data show CDR1 as SGHRS and CDR2 as YFSETQ. The ends were cut back, 5 bases at V and 0 bases at J, with 6 bases in the middle. CDR3 sequence (DNA): TGCGCCAGCAGGGCTGACTCTGGAAACACCATATATTTT. Protein sequence: CASRADSGNTIYF.

The V gene is TRBV7-9, the J gene TRBJ1-4, with TRBD1 identical over 10 bases. Germline CDR1 SEHNR, CDR2 FQNEAQ (reference sequence). The CDR3 has 13 amino acids. CDR3 in DNA: TGTGCATCACAGGGACAGGGGTATGAAAAACTGTTTTTT. It translates to CASQGQGYEKLFF.

On this clone itself: Other DNA sequences in this specimen translate into the identical CDR3. The genes are TRBV5-1 and TRBJ1-1; TRBD1 matches 7 bases. The ends lost 4 bases at V and 0 bases at J; junction bases unmatched: 3. This CDR3 has 14 residues. Germline loops: CDR1 SGHRS, CDR2 YFSETQ. CDR3 in amino acids: CASSRDRVNTEAFF. Here the CDR3 DNA reads TGCGCCAGCAGCCGAGACAGGGTGAACACTGAAGCTTTCTTT. Looking up the rest from reference TRBV5-1 and TRBJ1-1 gives the full variable domain: KAGVTQTPRYLIKTRGQQVTLSCSPISGHRSVSWYQQTPGQGLQFLFEYFSETQRNKGNFPGRFSGRQFSNSRSEMNVSTLELGDSALYLCASSRDRVNTEAFFGQGTRLTVV.

The V gene is TRBV18, the J gene TRBJ2-1; TRBD2 might be the D (6 bases). This CDR3 region has 14 residues. The V and J ends lost 1 base and 6 bases respectively, with 10 bases between them. Per the germline V gene, CDR1 is KGHSH and CDR2 is LQKENI. The DNA for the CDR3 is TGTGCCAGCTCACCACGGCGGGACTTCAATGAGCAGTTCTTC. It yields the protein CASSPRRDFNEQFF.

A word on this clone: This sample also contains other DNA sequences that code for the same CDR3. The rearrangement joins TRBV7-2 to TRBJ2-3; D remains unclear. Germline V gene sequence: CDR1 SGHTA, CDR2 FQGNSA. This CDR3 region has 11 residues. Trimming took 6 bases from V and 1 from J, leaving 2 bases between them. CDR3 in DNA: TGTGCCAGCAGACGCACAGATACGCAGTATTTT. Protein: CASRRTDTQYF.

The chain carries TRBV29-1 and TRBJ2-1; D uncertain. Germline V CDR1 and CDR2: SQVTM, ANQGSEA. The V end was cut by 1 base, the J end by 7 bases, with 11 bases between. The CDR3 is 13 amino acids. CDR3 nucleotides: TGCAGCGTTGAAGTTGGCAGAGCGAATGAGCAGTTCTTC. It is translated as CSVEVGRANEQFF.

The gene calls are TRBV27 and TRBJ1-6; D is ambiguous. Germline CDR1 reads MNHEY; CDR2 reads SMNVEV (reference sequence). V was shortened by 3 bases and J by 7 bases, with 10 bases between the two germline ends. The CDR3 consists of 14 residues. CDR3 bases: TGTGCCAGCAGTTTTCGGCAGCTAAATTCACCCCTCCACTTT. Its translation is CASSFRQLNSPLHF.

This CDR3 is CASSPPGQGGQTQYF. Written as DNA, the CDR3 is TGTGCCAGCTCACCACCGGGACAGGGGGGACAGACCCAGTACTTC. The chain links TRBV18 to TRBJ2-5; 11 bases line up with TRBD1. In germline, CDR1 is KGHSH, CDR2 LQKENI. The CDR3 contains 15 residues. V trimming: 0 bases; J trimming: 6 bases; junction bases outside the gene matches: 3.

The V gene is TRBV30, the J gene TRBJ2-5; D possibly corresponds to TRBD2 (7 bases). The CDR3 spans 13 residues. The V and J ends lost 1 base and 5 bases respectively, with 11 bases between them. In germline, CDR1 is GTSNPN, CDR2 SVGIG (reference sequence). In DNA form, the CDR3 reads TGTGCCTGGAGTGGGGGGGGCCTGGAGACCCAGTACTTC. Its protein is CAWSGGGLETQYF. The full variable domain, with the rest looked up from reference TRBV30 and TRBJ2-5, is SQTIHQWPATLVQPVGSPLSLECTVEGTSNPNLYWYRQAAGRGLQLLFYSVGIGQISSEVPQNLSASRPQDRQFILSSKKLLLSDSGFYLCAWSGGGLETQYFGPGTRLLVL.

The V call is TRBV7-2, the J call TRBJ1-2; the D gene is possibly TRBD1 (5 bases). The germline V gene has CDR1 SGHTA and CDR2 FQGNSA. Trimming removed 5 bases at V and 4 bases at J, with 14 bases between. The CDR3 runs to 14 residues. The CDR3 protein is CASSQVVGAYGYTF. The CDR3 nucleotides read TGTGCCAGCAGCCAAGTGGTCGGGGCCTATGGCTACACCTTC.

The rearrangement links TRBV2 to TRBJ2-5, with 10 bases lining up with TRBD1. The germline gives CDR1 SNHLY, CDR2 FYNNEI. CDR3 length: 14 amino acids. V shed 6 bases, J shed 5 bases, and the junction held 6 bases outside the gene matches. CDR3 in amino acids: CASSRQGARETQYF. Written as DNA, the CDR3 is TGTGCCAGCAGCCGACAGGGGGCGCGGGAGACCCAGTACTTC.

V and J are TRBV11-2 and TRBJ2-1; D assignment may be TRBD1 or TRBD2 (6 bases each). Trimming pared 4 bases from V and 13 bases from J, leaving 17 bases between. Germline CDR1 is SGHAT and CDR2 is FQNNGV. This CDR3 contains 13 residues. The CDR3 coding sequence is TGTGCCAGCAGCTCCCGAGGGGGGACTCCTCAGTTCTTC. It is translated as CASSSRGGTPQFF.